The clone carrying this T cell receptor beta chain showed up many times. What it binds is not known. These data belong to a study of CD8 T cells in ankylosing spondylitis. Study-level results: Reports say disease-linked clones showed up significantly more in matched ankylosing spondylitis synovial fluid. Disease-linked clones were CD8+ and relatively rare in peripheral blood.

A single record per CDR3 protein comes from TCRdb applying MiXCR to the 5' RACE reads. The sample has approximately 16,000 distinct CDR3 sequences, 8% to 10% seen once; the top ten hold roughly 38%. This TCR was sampled from a male donor with ankylosing spondylitis or in good health (not recorded which). The sample consisted of blood.

The CDR3 DNA reads as TGTGCCAGCGGCCTCCTCTTGTTGGATACGCAGTATTTT. Its protein is CASGLLLLDTQYF. The chain employs TRBV12-3 or TRBV12-4 and TRBJ2-3; D not certain. The CDR3 length is 13 residues. V lost 8 bases and J lost 6, with 15 bases in between.